These T cell receptor beta chains were read from a single sample in a study of T cell repertoires in cytomegalovirus infection. TCRdb itself ran the reads through MiXCR, one entry per CDR3 protein. The sample holds about 260,000 distinct CDR3 sequences, 9.1% seen once. The specimen was PBMCs. These receptors were taken from a human donor in good health (CMV status not recorded). Some clones in this sample may be carry-over from other donors' samples. CDR3s include the opening cysteine and the closing phenylalanine or tryptophan. The D gene is left open where the match is weak. Clone size appears in some rows only: once, few, many, or a class for an expanded clone.

>TRBV7-2|many|TRBJ2-7|TRBD1
TGTGCCAGCAGCTTAGGGACAGGGCCCTTCTACGAGCAGTACTTC
CASSLGTGPFYEQYF
>TRBV20-1|-|TRBJ2-3|-
TGCAGTGCGTTGACCGTAGGAGGCACAGATACGCAGTATTTT
CSALTVGGTDTQYF
>TRBV20-1|many|TRBJ1-2|-
TGCAGTGCTAGGACGGGGAGTTACACCTTC
CSARTGSYTF
>TRBV6-1|-|TRBJ1-6|-
TGTGCCATCCAGGGAGATCGGAATTCACCCCTCCACTTT
CAIQGDRNSPLHF
>TRBV6-2/TRBV6-3|-|TRBJ1-6|-
TGTGCCAGCAGACCTTGGGGTTTTGGCAATTCACCCCTCCACTTT
CASRPWGFGNSPLHF
>TRBV7-2|-|TRBJ1-4|TRBD1
TGTGCCAGCAGCGTTCGACAGGGGGCGGTAGATGAAAAACTGTTTTTT
CASSVRQGAVDEKLFF
>TRBV6-5|-|TRBJ2-5|-
TGTGCCAGCAGTTACCGCCGGGTCCAAGAGACCCAGTACTTC
CASSYRRVQETQYF
>TRBV20-1|few|TRBJ2-7|-
TGCAGTGGGGGTGGGGTTGGCAACTACGAGCAGTACTTC
CSGGGVGNYEQYF
>TRBV7-2|many|TRBJ2-5|TRBD2
TGTGCCAGCAGCTTAGAAGGACTAGCGATAGAGACCCAGTACTTC
CASSLEGLAIETQYF
>TRBV19|-|TRBJ2-5|-
TGTGCCAGTAGTATCCTGGGACGGCCCGACGAGACCCAGTACTTC
CASSILGRPDETQYF
>TRBV10-2|many|TRBJ1-5|-
TGCGCCAGCAGTGAGCGGGGGCGTCAGCCCCAGCATTTT
CASSERGRQPQHF
>TRBV20-1|few|TRBJ2-3|-
TGCAGTGCTAGCAGGGATCCAGATACGCAGTATTTT
CSASRDPDTQYF
>TRBV7-2|many|TRBJ2-1|-
TGTGCCAGCATCCTACACCAAAGCTCCTACAATGAGCAGTTCTTC
CASILHQSSYNEQFF
>TRBV19|-|TRBJ1-1|-
TGTGCCAGTGTCGACGGCCAGTTGAACACTGAAGCTTTCTTT
CASVDGQLNTEAFF
>TRBV7-8|many|TRBJ2-1|TRBD2
TGTGCCAGCAGCTTAGCGGCTAGCGGGAGAGGACCCTACAATGAGCAGTTCTTC
CASSLAASGRGPYNEQFF
>TRBV7-2|many|TRBJ1-6|-
TGTGCCAGCAGCTTAACACAGGTTAATTCACCCCTCCACTTT
CASSLTQVNSPLHF
>TRBV9|-|TRBJ2-3|-
TGTGCCAGCAGCGTAGACCCCGTGCCCGCTAGCACAGATACGCAGTATTTT
CASSVDPVPASTDTQYF
>TRBV12-3/TRBV12-4|-|TRBJ1-4|-
TGTGCCAGCAGGACGACCGCTCGCACTAATGAAAAACTGTTTTTT
CASRTTARTNEKLFF
>TRBV7-2|few|TRBJ1-5|TRBD1
TGTGCCAGCAGCTTAGCGGGGACAGACAATCAGCCCCAGCATTTT
CASSLAGTDNQPQHF
>TRBV20-1|-|TRBJ2-7|-
TGCAGTGCTAGACGGGAACCCTACGAGCAGTACTTC
CSARREPYEQYF
>TRBV7-2|many|TRBJ1-1|-
TGTGCCAGCAGCTTAGGTGAGCAGAACACTGAAGCTTTCTTT
CASSLGEQNTEAFF
>TRBV15|many|TRBJ1-4|-
TGTGCCACCAGCAGAGATAAGACAGACATAGTTGAAAAACTGTTTTTT
CATSRDKTDIVEKLFF